Each of the 22 T cell receptor beta chains below was sequenced from the same sample in a study of blood T cell repertoires in COVID-19. Sequencing used immunoSEQ multiplex PCR; TCRdb keeps in-frame clones, though not all of them. The sample holds approximately 150,000 clones, about 88% seen once. The sequenced material came from PBMCs or T cells enriched from blood (not recorded which). The receptors come from a middle-aged man with acute COVID-19.

V is TRBV28 and J is TRBJ2-3; TRBD1 aligns across 7 bases. V lost 4 bases, J lost 1 base, and 5 bases stayed unmatched. The V gene's germline CDR1 is MDHEN and CDR2 SYDVKM. There are 15 residues in the CDR3. This CDR3 reads CASSSDRVGTDTQYF. The DNA for the CDR3 is TGTGCCAGCAGTTCCGACAGGGTAGGCACAGATACGCAGTATTTT.

The gene calls are TRBV11-2 and TRBJ1-2; the match to TRBD1 covers 7 bases. The V and J ends lost 4 bases and 3 bases, in that order; junction bases with no gene match: 5. This CDR3 contains 14 residues. The germline CDR1 and CDR2 sequences are SGHAT and FQNNGV. The CDR3 loop is CASSSQGRDYGYTF. CDR3 in DNA: TGTGCCAGCAGCTCACAGGGGCGAGACTATGGCTACACCTTC.

V usage is TRBV25-1 and J usage is TRBJ2-1; 7 bases are shared with TRBD2. The germline CDR1 and CDR2 sequences are MGHDK and SYGVNS. The CDR3 sequence is 16 residues long. V lost 4 bases and J lost 9; bases outside the gene matches: 15. The CDR3 here is CASSVGGANGGGEQFF. For the CDR3, the DNA is TGTGCCAGCAGTGTGGGAGGGGCCAACGGGGGTGGTGAGCAGTTCTTC.

V and J are TRBV7-8 and TRBJ2-5, with D perhaps TRBD1 (6 bases). Trimming shortened V by 3 bases and J by 0 bases, and 8 bases separated the two germline ends. Looked up from germline, CDR1 is SGHVS and CDR2 is FQNEAQ. The CDR3 spans 14 residues. The CDR3 DNA follows: TGTGCCAGCAGCTTGGGGACAAACCAAGAGACCCAGTACTTC. This codes for CASSLGTNQETQYF. Based on the CDR3 plus reference TRBV7-8 and TRBJ2-5, the full variable domain is GAGVSQSPRYKVAKRGQDVALRCDPISGHVSLFWYQQALGQGPEFLTYFQNEAQLDKSGLPSDRFFAERPEGSVSTLKIQRTQQEDSAVYLCASSLGTNQETQYFGPGTRLLVL.

The chain has TRBV7-9 and TRBJ1-5; 10 nucleotides line up with TRBD1. Germline V CDR1 and CDR2: SEHNR, FQNEAQ (reference sequence). The CDR3 is made up of 15 amino acids. The V segment lost 3 bases and the J segment 2 bases; nucleotides outside the gene matches: 1. The CDR3, as DNA: TGTGCCAGCAGCTTGGGGACAGGGGGCAATCAGCCCCAGCATTTT. The encoded protein is CASSLGTGGNQPQHF.

This sequence joins TRBV10-3 and TRBJ1-6, with a possible D match to TRBD1 (5 bases). This CDR3 is built from 14 residues. CDR1 and CDR2 (germline): ENHRY, SYGVKD. V lost 3 bases and J 7 bases, leaving 10 bases between the germline ends. The CDR3 nucleotides read TGTGCCATCAGTGAAGGGGTGAGGAATTCACCCCTCCACTTT. It codes for CAISEGVRNSPLHF.

The genes are TRBV10-2 and TRBJ2-1; 8 bases fit TRBD2. CDR1 and CDR2 (germline): WSHSY, SAAADI. The CDR3 runs 14 residues. Germline trimming cut 7 bases from V and 5 bases from J; bases unmatched to any gene: 7. This CDR3 reads CASTNREGNNEQFF. The CDR3 DNA reads as TGCGCCAGCACAAACCGGGAGGGCAACAATGAGCAGTTCTTC.

This clone has more than one count but fewer than ten. The chain links TRBV24-1 to TRBJ2-7, with 13 nucleotides matching TRBD2. Unmatched junction bases numbered 4, after V lost 0 bases and J lost 0 bases. The germline CDR1 and CDR2 sequences are KGHDR and SFDVKD. The CDR3 runs 18 residues. CDR3 sequence (DNA): TGTGCCACCAGTGATTTGCTACTAGCGGGAGGGTACTCCTACGAGCAGTACTTC. This gives the protein CATSDLLLAGGYSYEQYF.

V and J are TRBV2 and TRBJ2-3; 8 nucleotides align to TRBD2. Trimming at V came to 5 bases and at J to 1 base, leaving 5 bases not matched to a gene. CDR1 SNHLY and CDR2 FYNNEI come from the germline V gene. The CDR3 has 15 residues. This CDR3 reads CASSSFSGGTDTQYF. CDR3 nucleotide sequence: TGTGCCAGCAGTTCCTTTAGCGGGGGCACAGATACGCAGTATTTT.

The chain employs TRBV19 and TRBJ2-3, with a tentative D call TRBD2 (6 bases). V was trimmed by 6 bases and J by 4 bases, leaving 14 bases between them. CDR1 LNHDA and CDR2 SQIVND come from the germline V gene (reference sequence). The CDR3 is 14 residues long. This CDR3 is CASREIGGADTQYF. The CDR3 DNA sequence: TGTGCCAGTAGAGAAATCGGAGGGGCAGATACGCAGTATTTT.

This clone was counted once. The V call is TRBV28, the J call TRBJ2-7; 10 bases match TRBD2. Per the germline V gene, CDR1 is MDHEN and CDR2 is SYDVKM. CDR3 length: 14 residues. V lost 8 bases, J lost 2 bases, and 6 bases stayed unmatched. The CDR3 spells CASSRGLAPYEQYF. In DNA form, the CDR3 reads TGTGCCAGCTCCCGGGGACTAGCGCCCTACGAGCAGTACTTC.

This rearrangement joins TRBV19 to TRBJ2-1; D possibly corresponds to TRBD1 (5 bases). This CDR3 contains 14 residues. The germline V and J ends were trimmed by 3 bases and 4 bases, with 10 bases remaining between them. Germline CDR1 LNHDA, CDR2 SQIVND (reference sequence). The chain's CDR3 is CASSIPRQYNEQFF. As DNA, the CDR3 is TGTGCCAGTAGTATTCCCAGACAGTACAATGAGCAGTTCTTC.

The chain is built from TRBV3-1 (or the pseudogene TRBV3-2) and TRBJ2-1; D ambiguous. This CDR3 region has 14 residues. CDR1 and CDR2 (germline): LGHDT, YNNKEL (reference sequence). V was clipped by 1 base and J by 9 bases, with 13 bases between them. The CDR3 DNA sequence: TGTGCCAGCAGCCAAGCCCCCCAAGTCGGTGAGCAGTTCTTC. This sequence encodes CASSQAPQVGEQFF.

CDR3 sequence (DNA): TGTGCCAGCAGTCTTACATCTAGCTCTGGGGCCAACGTCCTGACTTTC. It specifies CASSLTSSSGANVLTF. V is TRBV27 and J is TRBJ2-6; no definite D call. The CDR3 sequence is 16 residues long. CDR1 and CDR2 from the germline V gene are MNHEY and SMNVEV (reference sequence). Trimming pared 5 bases from V and 0 bases from J, leaving 11 bases between. Based on the CDR3 plus reference TRBV27 and TRBJ2-6, the full variable domain is EAQVTQNPRYLITVTGKKLTVTCSQNMNHEYMSWYRQDPGLGLRQIYYSMNVEVTDKGDVPEGYKVSRKEKRNFPLILESPSPNQTSLYFCASSLTSSSGANVLTFGAGSRLTVL.

This sequence joins TRBV27 and TRBJ2-7; 7 bases are a match to TRBD1. The J segment lost 9 bases and the V segment lost 4 bases, leaving 6 bases of the junction unmatched. Germline assignment: CDR1 MNHEY and CDR2 SMNVEV (reference sequence). There are 12 residues in the CDR3. The DNA for the CDR3 is TGTGCCAGCAGTTCCCGGACAGGAAGGCAGTACTTC. Translation: CASSSRTGRQYF.

The rearrangement joins TRBV11-3 to TRBJ2-3; the D is unclear. In germline, CDR1 is SGHNT, CDR2 YENEEA. Trimming pared 4 bases from V and 3 bases from J, leaving 11 bases between. The CDR3 spans 14 residues. In DNA form, the CDR3 reads TGTGCCAGCAGCTCCGGGTCTGTTACAGATACGCAGTATTTT. Amino acid sequence: CASSSGSVTDTQYF. The full variable domain, in which reference TRBV11-3 and TRBJ2-3 provide the parts outside the CDR3, is EAGVVQSPRYKIIEKKQPVAFWCNPISGHNTLYWYLQNLGQGPELLIRYENEEAVDDSQLPKDRFSAERLKGVDSTLKIQPAELGDSAVYLCASSSGSVTDTQYFGPGTRLTVL.

As to this clone: In the same sample, other DNA sequences code for this CDR3. The chain joins TRBV7-3 to TRBJ1-2; 9 nucleotides match TRBD1. Germline CDR1 reads SGHTA; CDR2 reads FQGTGA. The CDR3 is made up of 14 amino acids. V dropped 5 bases and J dropped 2; count of bases not matched to a gene: 3. The CDR3 DNA sequence: TGTGCCAGCAGCCCCGGACAGGGGAACTATGGCTACACCTTC. Protein product: CASSPGQGNYGYTF.

The J gene is TRBJ1-2, the V gene TRBV11-2; 7 bases line up with TRBD1. In germline, CDR1 is SGHAT, CDR2 FQNNGV. The CDR3 is 15 residues long. With V trimmed by 5 bases and J by 8 bases, 14 bases remained unmatched. The CDR3 loop reads CASSPQMGTGAGYTF. CDR3 nucleotides: TGTGCCAGCAGCCCCCAGATGGGAACAGGGGCGGGCTACACCTTC.

The J gene is TRBJ2-3, the V gene TRBV7-2, with TRBD2 matching over 11 bases. There are 15 residues in the CDR3. The germline V gene encodes CDR1 SGHTA and CDR2 FQGNSA. Germline trimming cut 5 bases from V and 6 bases from J; bases unmatched to any gene: 7. The CDR3 is CASSEIAGGPDTQYF. In DNA, the CDR3 is TGTGCCAGCAGCGAAATAGCGGGGGGGCCGGATACGCAGTATTTT.

The V and J genes are TRBV19 and TRBJ1-2; 8 bases agree with TRBD1. CDR1 is LNHDA and CDR2 is SQIVND in the germline V gene (reference sequence). The CDR3 totals 14 residues. V was pared by 3 bases and J by 11 bases, with 11 bases of the junction left unmatched. The CDR3 loop reads CASSMTGQGKRYTF. CDR3 nucleotide sequence: TGTGCCAGTAGTATGACAGGACAGGGCAAGAGGTACACCTTC.

The chain carries TRBV19 and TRBJ2-1; D is possibly TRBD2 (6 bases). Germline V gives CDR1 LNHDA, CDR2 SQIVND (reference sequence). The CDR3 sequence is 12 residues long. Trimming left V 6 bases short and J 5 bases short, with 8 bases between. This CDR3 reads CASRRGNNEQFF. DNA for the CDR3: TGTGCCAGTAGGCGGGGTAACAATGAGCAGTTCTTC.

This sequence joins TRBV12-3 or TRBV12-4 and TRBJ1-1, with D unresolved. Between the trimmed V and J ends, which lost 6 bases and 13 bases, there was a span of 21 bases. This CDR3 is built from 13 residues. CDR3 coding DNA: TGTGCCAGCAGCATAGACGAGGGCCCGTGGGGTTTCTTT. It specifies CASSIDEGPWGFF.